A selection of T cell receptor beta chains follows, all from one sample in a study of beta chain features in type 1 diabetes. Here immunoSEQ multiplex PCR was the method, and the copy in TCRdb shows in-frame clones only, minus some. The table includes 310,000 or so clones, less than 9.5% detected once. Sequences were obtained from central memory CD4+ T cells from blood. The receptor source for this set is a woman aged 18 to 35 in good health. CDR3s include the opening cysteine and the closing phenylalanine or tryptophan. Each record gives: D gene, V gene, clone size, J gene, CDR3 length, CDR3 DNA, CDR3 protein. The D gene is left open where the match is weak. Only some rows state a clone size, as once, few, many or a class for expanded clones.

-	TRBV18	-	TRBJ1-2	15	TGTGCCAGCTCAACATTTAAGGGACGGAGCTATGGCTACACCTTC	CASSTFKGRSYGYTF
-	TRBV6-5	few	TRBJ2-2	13	TGTGCCAGCAGTATTAACGTCGCCGGGGAGCTGTTTTTT	CASSINVAGELFF
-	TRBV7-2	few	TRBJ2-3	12	TGTGCCAGCAGTCCTAGGTCAGATACGCAGTATTTT	CASSPRSDTQYF
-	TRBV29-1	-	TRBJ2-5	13	TGCAGCGTTGAACGACAGGCCAAAGAGACCCAGTACTTC	CSVERQAKETQYF
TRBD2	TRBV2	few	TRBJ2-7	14	TGTGCCAGCAGTGAAGTACTAGCGGGAGACGAGCAGTACTTC	CASSEVLAGDEQYF
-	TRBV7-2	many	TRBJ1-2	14	TGTGCCAGCAGCCGACCTCCTGCTAACTATGGCTACACCTTC	CASSRPPANYGYTF
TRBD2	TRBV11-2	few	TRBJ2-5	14	TGTGCCAGCAGCTTAACTAGCGGGGTTCGTACCCAGTACTTC	CASSLTSGVRTQYF
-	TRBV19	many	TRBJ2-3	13	TGTGCCAGTAGAGAGCGGTCCACAGATACGCAGTATTTT	CASRERSTDTQYF
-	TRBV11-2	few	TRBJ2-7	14	TGTGCCAGCAACTACGGGGGCGGGAGCCACGAGCAGTACTTC	CASNYGGGSHEQYF
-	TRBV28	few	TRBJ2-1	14	TGTGCCAGCAGTTTAAGGCGGGGACGGGGCGAGCAGTTCTTC	CASSLRRGRGEQFF
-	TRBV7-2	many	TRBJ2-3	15	TGTGCCAGCAGCTTAGATACAGGATATACAGATACGCAGTATTTT	CASSLDTGYTDTQYF
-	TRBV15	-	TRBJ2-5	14	TGTGCCACCAGCAGAGATTATAGATGGGAGACCCAGTACTTC	CATSRDYRWETQYF
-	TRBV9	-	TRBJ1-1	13	TGTGCCAGCAGTCCCAGGGAAATTACTGAAGCTTTCTTT	CASSPREITEAFF
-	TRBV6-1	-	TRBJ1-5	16	TGTGCCAGCAGTGAAGAGGGGTGGGCGGGCTATCAGCCCCAGCATTTT	CASSEEGWAGYQPQHF
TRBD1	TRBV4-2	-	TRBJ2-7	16	TGTGCCAGCAGCCAAGAAAAGCAGGGGGCGGGCGTCGAGCAGTACTTC	CASSQEKQGAGVEQYF
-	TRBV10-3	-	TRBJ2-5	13	TGTGCCATCAGTGAGGGGGTAGGGGAGACCCAGTACTTC	CAISEGVGETQYF
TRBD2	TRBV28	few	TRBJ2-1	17	TGTGCCAGCAGTTTATGGGAAAGCGGGAGGGCCGAAAATGAGCAGTTCTTC	CASSLWESGRAENEQFF
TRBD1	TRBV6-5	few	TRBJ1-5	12	TGTGCCATCGGACAGGATCGGCAGCCCCAGCATTTT	CAIGQDRQPQHF
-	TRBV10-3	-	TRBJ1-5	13	TGTGCCATCAGTATAGGTAGCAATCAGCCCCAGCATTTT	CAISIGSNQPQHF
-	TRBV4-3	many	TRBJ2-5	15	TGCGCCAGCAGCCAAGATCTCCTTCGTGTCGAGACCCAGTACTTC	CASSQDLLRVETQYF
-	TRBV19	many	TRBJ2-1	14	TGTGCCAGTAGTTCCAGGCAACCGCACAATGAGCAGTTCTTC	CASSSRQPHNEQFF
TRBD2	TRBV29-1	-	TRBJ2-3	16	TGCAGCGGTGGACTAGCGGGCCTACCTAGCACAGATACGCAGTATTTT	CSGGLAGLPSTDTQYF
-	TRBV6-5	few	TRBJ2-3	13	TGTGCCAGCACACCCCGGGGCACAGATACGCAGTATTTT	CASTPRGTDTQYF
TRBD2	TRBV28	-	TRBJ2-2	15	TGTGCCAGCAGTGGGGCGGGAGGACGCACCGGGGAGCTGTTTTTT	CASSGAGGRTGELFF
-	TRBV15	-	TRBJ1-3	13	TGTGCCACCAGCAGAGATGATGGAAACACCATATATTTT	CATSRDDGNTIYF
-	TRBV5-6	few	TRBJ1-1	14	TGTGCCAGCAGCTTATTTGGTCTTAACACTGAAGCTTTCTTT	CASSLFGLNTEAFF
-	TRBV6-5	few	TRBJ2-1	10	TGTGCCAGCCAGTATAATGAGCAGTTCTTC	CASQYNEQFF
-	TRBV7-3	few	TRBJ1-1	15	TGTGCCAGCAGCTCCCGGCAGGGATCGAACACTGAAGCTTTCTTT	CASSSRQGSNTEAFF